Shown below are 14 T cell receptor beta chains from a single sample sequenced in a study of T cells in Graves' hyperthyroidism and ophthalmopathy. Researchers amplified the TCR beta CDR3 regions from RNA transcripts. A first-round RT-PCR of the TCR CDR3 used the HTBI primer set. TCRdb re-derived calls from the multiplex PCR reads in MiXCR, one entry per CDR3 protein. The repertoire holds hundreds of thousands of distinct CDR3 sequences, around 15% seen once, with approximately 13% in the top ten. Sequencing input: blood. The receptors were gathered from a man aged 18 to 30 with Graves' ophthalmopathy.

This clonotype was seen only a few times. This sequence joins TRBV6-1 and TRBJ1-4, with no clear D. Germline CDR1 MNHNS, CDR2 SASEGT. The CDR3 loop spans 13 amino acids. V was pared by 6 bases and J by 8 bases, with 13 bases between. CDR3 in amino acids: CASRPGTDEKLFF. The CDR3 DNA reads as TGTGCCAGCAGGCCAGGCACTGACGAAAAACTGTTTTTT.

The chain carries TRBV6-2 or TRBV6-3 and TRBJ1-5; no clear D. This CDR3 is 10 amino acids long. V was trimmed by 9 bases and J by 10 bases, leaving 10 bases between them. The germline CDR1 and CDR2 sequences are MNHEY and SVGEGT. CDR3 nucleotides: TGTGCCAGACCAGTAGTTCCCCAGCATTTT. This gives the protein CARPVVPQHF.

This clonotype was observed many times. The chain links TRBV11-2 to TRBJ2-5; D gene uncertain. The CDR3 is made up of 15 amino acids. Germline values: CDR1 SGHAT, CDR2 FQNNGV. The V end lost 1 base, the J end lost 1 base, and 10 bases lay between the germline ends. The CDR3 bases are TGTGCCAGCAGCTTAGGGGCCGGTTTCCAAGAGACCCAGTACTTC. Its protein product is CASSLGAGFQETQYF. The variable domain in full, with the rest retrieved from reference TRBV11-2 and TRBJ2-5, is EAGVAQSPRYKIIEKRQSVAFWCNPISGHATLYWYQQILGQGPKLLIQFQNNGVVDDSQLPKDRFSAERLKGVDSTLKIQPAKLEDSAVYLCASSLGAGFQETQYFGPGTRLLVL.

This clonotype occurred many times. The gene calls are TRBV18 and TRBJ1-1; D call uncertain. Germline CDR1 reads KGHSH; CDR2 reads LQKENI. Trimming cost V 6 bases and J 2 bases, with 13 bases left between them. The CDR3 is made up of 14 amino acids. The CDR3 is CASSRQGGNTEAFF. The CDR3 DNA reads TGTGCCAGCTCCCGCCAAGGTGGAAACACTGAAGCTTTCTTT.

This clonotype appeared many times. The V gene is TRBV7-8, the J gene TRBJ2-5; TRBD2 aligns across 13 bases. The CDR3 extends over 19 amino acids. Trimming cost V 3 bases and J 3 bases; bases outside gene matches: 13. Germline assignment: CDR1 SGHVS and CDR2 FQNEAQ. Here the CDR3 DNA reads TGTGCCAGCAGCTTGGAGTTGGGACTAGCGGGAACGCTAGAAGAGACCCAGTACTTC. It yields the protein CASSLELGLAGTLEETQYF.

This clonotype was observed a handful of times. This sequence joins TRBV19 and TRBJ1-5; no firm D call. The germline CDR1 and CDR2 sequences are LNHDA and SQIVND (reference sequence). The CDR3 contains 12 residues. The V end lost 10 bases, the J end lost 7 bases, and 14 bases lay between the germline ends. CDR3 in amino acids: CATSVGGQPQHF. CDR3 DNA: TGTGCCACTTCGGTGGGCGGCCAGCCCCAGCATTTT.

The chain has TRBV29-1 and TRBJ2-1; maybe TRBD2 (5 bases). The germline V gene has CDR1 SQVTM and CDR2 ANQGSEA. The CDR3 runs to 11 residues. V shed 6 bases and J shed 7 bases, with 10 bases lying between them. The CDR3 reads CSVDPGNEQFF. The CDR3, as DNA: TGCAGCGTGGACCCGGGAAATGAGCAGTTCTTC.

The chain carries TRBV6-5 and TRBJ1-1; D not certain. The V and J ends lost 0 bases and 3 bases respectively, with 11 bases between them. The CDR3 is made up of 15 amino acids. The germline V gene encodes CDR1 MNHEY and CDR2 SVGAGI. The CDR3 DNA sequence: TGTGCCAGCAGTTACTCCATGCCGGGATACACTGAAGCTTTCTTT. Translated: CASSYSMPGYTEAFF.

This clonotype was seen ten or more times. The rearrangement links TRBV5-1 to TRBJ2-1; 10 nucleotides line up with TRBD2. This CDR3 has 15 residues. The germline V gene has CDR1 SGHRS and CDR2 YFSETQ. V lost 1 base to trimming and J lost 7 bases; unmatched junction nucleotides: 5. The CDR3 region has the DNA TGCGCCAGCAGCTTGTCTCTAGCGGGAGAAAATGAGCAGTTCTTC. Translating it yields CASSLSLAGENEQFF. Using reference TRBV5-1 and TRBJ2-1 for the parts outside the CDR3, the full variable domain is KAGVTQTPRYLIKTRGQQVTLSCSPISGHRSVSWYQQTPGQGLQFLFEYFSETQRNKGNFPGRFSGRQFSNSRSEMNVSTLELGDSALYLCASSLSLAGENEQFFGPGTRLTVL.

This sequence joins TRBV15 and TRBJ2-5; 10 bases map to TRBD1. CDR1 is LNHNV and CDR2 is YYDKDF in the germline V gene (reference sequence). With 1 base clipped from V and 5 bases from J, the junction kept 4 bases outside the gene matches. The CDR3 covers 15 residues. CDR3 DNA: TGTGCCACCAGCAGAGGGGACAGGGGCGGGGAGACCCAGTACTTC. Translation gives CATSRGDRGGETQYF.

J is TRBJ1-1 and V is TRBV6-1, with D possibly TRBD1 on 5 matching bases. With 8 bases removed from V and 5 bases from J, the gap between germline ends came to 12 bases. There are 12 residues in the CDR3. The germline gives CDR1 MNHNS, CDR2 SASEGT. The CDR3 loop reads CASGGRETEAFF. CDR3 coding DNA: TGTGCCAGCGGCGGCAGGGAAACTGAAGCTTTCTTT.

Only a few counts were recorded for this clonotype. The chain uses TRBV6-1 and TRBJ1-1, with TRBD1 as a possible D gene (5 bases). The CDR3 has 12 amino acids. In germline, CDR1 is MNHNS, CDR2 SASEGT. Trimming cost V 6 bases and J 11 bases, with 16 bases left between them. The CDR3, as DNA: TGTGCCAGCAGCCTGGGGGAGGGGACGGCTTTCTTT. Translation gives CASSLGEGTAFF.

This clonotype occurred a few times. The V call is TRBV11-3, the J call TRBJ2-2; 12 positions match TRBD2. From germline, CDR1 is SGHNT and CDR2 YENEEA. The ends lost 5 bases at V and 6 bases at J; junction bases unmatched: 4. The CDR3 totals 15 residues. Here the CDR3 reads CASSVLAGGSGELFF. The CDR3 nucleotides are TGTGCCAGCAGCGTACTAGCGGGAGGATCCGGGGAGCTGTTTTTT.

This clonotype was detected a few times. This chain links TRBV5-8 with TRBJ2-1; TRBD2 matches at 9 bases. Losses at the gene ends were 5 bases for V and 4 bases for J; bases not matched to a gene: 16. The CDR3 loop spans 18 amino acids. Looked up from germline, CDR1 is SGHTS and CDR2 is YDEGEE. The CDR3 nucleotides read TGTGCCAGCAGGCCTGGGATGCGGGGGGGCCGACGGTACAATGAGCAGTTCTTC. Translated: CASRPGMRGGRRYNEQFF.